This T cell receptor (beta chain) stems from a study of T cell changes during pregnancy in multiple sclerosis. Germline assignment: CDR1 MNHNS and CDR2 SASEGT. Trimming removed 4 bases at V and 7 bases at J, with 16 bases between. The CDR3 length is 15 residues. Some clones are missing from TCRdb's copy, which holds only in-frame ones; the method was immunoSEQ multiplex PCR. There are under 60,000 clones in the sample; roughly nine tenths occur only once, and 10% lies in the top ten. This receptor was identified in a female donor with multiple sclerosis, enrolled in a pregnancy study. The chain couples TRBV6-1 to TRBJ2-2, with a weak D call TRBD2 (6 bases). The sample consisted of CD8+ T cells from peripheral blood mononuclear cells, taken after pregnancy. The CDR3 is CASSAISGGVGELFF. DNA of the CDR3: TGTGCCAGCAGTGCGATATCCGGAGGGGTCGGGGAGCTGTTTTTT.